A selection of T cell receptor beta chains follows, all from one sample in a study of cytomegalovirus exposure and HLA in healthy donors. Sequencing was performed with immunoSEQ multiplex PCR; in TCRdb, only in-frame clones are kept and a portion is missing. Here the sample spans 150,000 to 180,000 clones, about 86% being singletons. The sample consisted of PBMCs. The receptors derive from a human donor in good health. The CDR3 runs from the conserved cysteine through the conserved F or W. The D gene is left open where the match is weak. Clone size is stated in some rows and not others, as once, few, many or a class when expanded.

size: few
J: TRBJ1-6
D: TRBD1
V: TRBV6-5
CDR3: CASSRGQEGNSPLHF
DNA: TGTGCCAGCAGTAGGGGACAGGAGGGTAATTCACCCCTCCACTTT

size: NA
J: TRBJ2-7
D: NA
V: TRBV9
CDR3: CASSVGAGEYYEQYF
DNA: TGTGCCAGCAGCGTAGGTGCAGGGGAGTACTACGAGCAGTACTTC

size: NA
J: TRBJ2-7
D: NA
V: TRBV30
CDR3: CAWTPTLDEQYF
DNA: TGTGCCTGGACCCCCACCCTAGACGAGCAGTACTTC

size: NA
J: TRBJ2-4
D: TRBD1
V: TRBV29-1
CDR3: CSVAPGTGLAKNIQYF
DNA: TGCAGCGTTGCCCCAGGGACAGGACTAGCCAAAAACATTCAGTACTTC

size: NA
J: TRBJ2-7
D: NA
V: TRBV2
CDR3: CASSERVFGSYEQYF
DNA: TGTGCCAGCAGTGAAAGGGTCTTCGGGAGCTACGAGCAGTACTTC

size: NA
J: TRBJ1-2
D: TRBD1
V: TRBV7-6
CDR3: CASSTGQGKDGYTF
DNA: TGTGCCAGCAGTACGGGACAGGGGAAGGACGGCTACACCTTC

size: NA
J: TRBJ2-7
D: NA
V: TRBV6-6
CDR3: CASSYNRFYEQYF
DNA: TGTGCCAGCAGTTACAACAGATTCTACGAGCAGTACTTC

size: NA
J: TRBJ1-1
D: NA
V: TRBV7-9
CDR3: CASRPRVLKAFF
DNA: TGTGCCAGCAGACCCAGGGTTTTAAAAGCTTTCTTT

size: NA
J: TRBJ1-5
D: NA
V: TRBV7-9
CDR3: CASSLGHGDRPQHF
DNA: TGTGCCAGCAGCTTAGGACACGGGGATCGGCCCCAGCATTTT

size: NA
J: TRBJ2-7
D: TRBD2
V: TRBV5-1
CDR3: CASSWALSGGTYEQYF
DNA: TGCGCCAGCAGCTGGGCACTAAGCGGGGGAACCTACGAGCAGTACTTC

size: few
J: TRBJ2-1
D: TRBD2
V: TRBV4-3
CDR3: CASSPERGAGHEQFF
DNA: TGCGCCAGCAGCCCCGAGCGGGGGGCCGGGCATGAGCAGTTCTTC

size: NA
J: TRBJ2-1
D: NA
V: TRBV2
CDR3: CASSGDYSYNEQFF
DNA: TGTGCCAGCAGTGGCGATTACTCCTACAATGAGCAGTTCTTC

size: NA
J: TRBJ2-3
D: TRBD2
V: TRBV15
CDR3: CATSRRLAGGPGQGDTQYF
DNA: TGTGCCACCAGCAGACGACTAGCGGGAGGGCCCGGCCAGGGAGATACGCAGTATTTT

size: once
J: TRBJ2-1
D: TRBD2
V: TRBV28
CDR3: CASSLTGLAGVDNEQFF
DNA: TGTGCCAGCAGTTTAACGGGACTAGCGGGAGTTGATAATGAGCAGTTCTTC

size: few
J: TRBJ1-5
D: NA
V: TRBV19
CDR3: CASSITVNQPQHF
DNA: TGTGCCAGTAGTATAACAGTAAATCAGCCCCAGCATTTT

size: NA
J: TRBJ2-7
D: TRBD1
V: TRBV5-6
CDR3: CASSGRTGDLYEQYF
DNA: TGTGCCAGCAGCGGCCGGACAGGGGACCTCTACGAGCAGTACTTC

size: NA
J: TRBJ1-2
D: TRBD1
V: TRBV19
CDR3: CASSIISGTGSYGYTF
DNA: TGTGCCAGTAGTATAATTTCCGGGACAGGGAGCTATGGCTACACCTTC

size: NA
J: TRBJ1-4
D: NA
V: TRBV7-9
CDR3: CASSQKTGGLDEKLFF
DNA: TGTGCCAGCAGCCAAAAAACGGGGGGTTTGGATGAAAAACTGTTTTTT

size: NA
J: TRBJ1-5
D: TRBD1
V: TRBV2
CDR3: CASRGTVQPQHF
DNA: TGTGCCAGCAGAGGGACAGTTCAGCCCCAGCATTTT

size: NA
J: TRBJ2-7
D: NA
V: TRBV27
CDR3: CASSSLGGGSVYEQYF
DNA: TGTGCCAGCAGCAGTTTGGGAGGGGGGTCCGTCTACGAGCAGTACTTC

size: NA
J: TRBJ1-2
D: NA
V: TRBV7-3
CDR3: CASSKRPPAPFNYGYTF
DNA: TGTGCCAGCAGCAAACGGCCCCCAGCGCCTTTTAACTATGGCTACACCTTC

size: NA
J: TRBJ2-7
D: TRBD2
V: TRBV15
CDR3: CATSRELAENYEQYF
DNA: TGTGCCACCAGCAGAGAACTAGCGGAGAACTACGAGCAGTACTTC

size: NA
J: TRBJ1-5
D: TRBD1
V: TRBV28
CDR3: CASSLGGAGQPQHF
DNA: TGTGCCAGCAGTCTAGGGGGCGCCGGTCAGCCCCAGCATTTT

size: NA
J: TRBJ1-1
D: TRBD1
V: TRBV2
CDR3: CASSGQGYTEAFF
DNA: TGTGCCAGCAGTGGACAGGGTTACACTGAAGCTTTCTTT

size: NA
J: TRBJ1-5
D: TRBD1
V: TRBV15
CDR3: CATSKTDRVPYSNQPQHF
DNA: TGTGCCACCAGCAAAACCGACAGGGTCCCTTATAGCAATCAGCCCCAGCATTTT

size: few
J: TRBJ1-2
D: NA
V: TRBV29-1
CDR3: CSASYSESYGYTF
DNA: TGCAGCGCATCCTACAGTGAGTCTTATGGCTACACCTTC

size: NA
J: TRBJ1-5
D: NA
V: TRBV6-5
CDR3: CASSYGGAGQPQHF
DNA: TGTGCCAGCAGTTACGGCGGTGCAGGGCAGCCCCAGCATTTT

size: NA
J: TRBJ2-1
D: NA
V: TRBV4-3
CDR3: CASSQEGYRWNEQFF
DNA: TGCGCCAGCAGCCAAGAGGGATACAGGTGGAATGAGCAGTTCTTC

size: NA
J: TRBJ2-1
D: TRBD1
V: TRBV27
CDR3: CASSLRQGTRIPYNEQFF
DNA: TGTGCCAGCAGTTTGAGACAGGGGACTCGGATCCCCTACAATGAGCAGTTCTTC

size: NA
J: TRBJ1-2
D: NA
V: TRBV7-6
CDR3: CASSLGARYGYTF
DNA: TGTGCCAGCAGCTTAGGGGCGCGCTATGGCTACACCTTC

size: NA
J: TRBJ2-2
D: NA
V: TRBV6-1
CDR3: CASSESAGTNTGELFF
DNA: TGTGCCAGCAGTGAATCCGCAGGGACGAACACCGGGGAGCTGTTTTTT

size: NA
J: TRBJ2-1
D: NA
V: TRBV27
CDR3: CASGSFSYNEQFF
DNA: TGTGCCAGCGGGAGTTTCTCCTACAATGAGCAGTTCTTC

size: once
J: TRBJ2-3
D: TRBD2
V: TRBV18
CDR3: CASSPAIAGGLTDTQYF
DNA: TGTGCCAGCTCACCAGCAATAGCGGGGGGGCTCACAGATACGCAGTATTTT

size: NA
J: TRBJ2-3
D: TRBD2
V: TRBV19
CDR3: CASSILHSGIPTDTQYF
DNA: TGTGCCAGTAGTATTCTTCATAGCGGGATCCCCACAGATACGCAGTATTTT